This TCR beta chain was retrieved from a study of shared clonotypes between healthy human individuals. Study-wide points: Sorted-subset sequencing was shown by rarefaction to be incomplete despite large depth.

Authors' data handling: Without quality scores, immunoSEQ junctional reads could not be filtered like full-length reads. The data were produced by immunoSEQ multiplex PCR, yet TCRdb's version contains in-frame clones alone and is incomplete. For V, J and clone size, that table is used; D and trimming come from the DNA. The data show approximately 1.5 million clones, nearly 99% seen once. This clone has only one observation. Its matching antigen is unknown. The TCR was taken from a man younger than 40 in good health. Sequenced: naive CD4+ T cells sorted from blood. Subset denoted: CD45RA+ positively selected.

CDR3 residues: CASSTITDTQYF. DNA of the CDR3: TGTGCCAGCAGTACTATCACAGATACGCAGTATTTT. J is TRBJ2-3 and V is TRBV2, with D uncertain. Germline CDR1 reads SNHLY; CDR2 reads FYNNEI. Trimming took off 5 bases at V and 2 bases at J, with 5 bases between the two ends. This CDR3 is built from 12 residues.